This T cell receptor (beta chain) was observed in a study of blood T cell repertoires in COVID-19. The CDR3 sequence is 16 residues long. Trimming stripped 0 bases from V and 2 bases from J, with 13 bases between. Per germline, CDR1 LNHDA and CDR2 SQIVND (reference sequence). The protocol was immunoSEQ multiplex PCR, while the TCRdb copy is restricted to in-frame clones and leaves out a portion. This table holds about 190,000 clones, about 88% found once. This chain uses TRBV19 with TRBJ1-2; D is possibly TRBD1 (5 bases). This TCR was sampled from a woman between 40 and 55 years old in a cohort exposed to, infected with or recovered from COVID-19 (not recorded which). The sequenced sample consisted of PBMCs or T cells enriched from blood (not recorded which). The CDR3 is CASSIDPDNVNYGYTF. CDR3 DNA sequence: TGTGCCAGTAGTATAGATCCGGACAACGTCAACTATGGCTACACCTTC.